This section outlines one T cell receptor (beta chain) sequence together with its context. Looked up from germline, CDR1 is LGHDT and CDR2 is YNNKEL (reference sequence). V was clipped by 1 base and J by 0 bases, with 13 bases between them. The length of the CDR3 is 17 residues. Measured with immunoSEQ multiplex PCR; TCRdb has only the in-frame clones, and not every one. Seen here are more than 200,000 clones, around nine tenths observed once, and the top ten hold 3.5% to 4.5%. Cohort 3 donors counted as recovered after two negative PCRs, clearance, or resolved symptoms. These data are taken from a study of blood T cell repertoires in COVID-19. On the study more broadly: T cells, B-cell-depleted T cells, or PBMCs provided the cDNA or gDNA that served as material.

This chain connects TRBV3-1 (or the pseudogene TRBV3-2) to TRBJ1-5; tentative D call: TRBD1 (5 bases). The TCR originated in a woman aged 25 to 45 who had recovered from COVID-19. Input material: PBMCs or T cells enriched from blood (not recorded which). This chain's CDR3 is CASSQGLIRDSNQPQHF. CDR3 sequence (DNA): TGTGCCAGCAGCCAAGGCCTGATCAGGGATAGCAATCAGCCCCAGCATTTT.